This is a list of T cell receptor beta chains from one sample in a study of cytomegalovirus exposure and HLA in healthy donors. The protocol was immunoSEQ multiplex PCR, while the TCRdb copy is restricted to in-frame clones and leaves out a portion. The repertoire holds around 140,000 clones, with around 86% as singletons. Specimen: PBMCs. The receptors were gathered from a woman aged 25-40 years in good health and CMV-seronegative. CDR3s include the opening cysteine and the closing phenylalanine or tryptophan. The D gene is left open where the match is weak. The listing skips clone size in some rows; elsewhere it reads once, few, many or a size class.

clone_size: -; j_call: TRBJ2-2; d_call: -; v_call: TRBV19; cdr3_aa: CASSIIPGNVLAGELFF; cdr3_nt: TGTGCCAGTAGTATCATCCCGGGGAACGTCCTCGCCGGGGAGCTGTTTTTT
clone_size: -; j_call: TRBJ2-5; d_call: -; v_call: TRBV7-2; cdr3_aa: CASSWAGAGETQYF; cdr3_nt: TGTGCCAGCAGCTGGGCGGGGGCCGGGGAGACCCAGTACTTC
clone_size: once; j_call: TRBJ1-1; d_call: -; v_call: TRBV7-9; cdr3_aa: CASSLQVNTEAFF; cdr3_nt: TGTGCCAGCAGCCTACAGGTGAACACTGAAGCTTTCTTT
clone_size: -; j_call: TRBJ2-5; d_call: TRBD2; v_call: TRBV5-6; cdr3_aa: CASSLAAGGRVETQYF; cdr3_nt: TGTGCCAGCAGCTTGGCCGCGGGGGGACGGGTAGAGACCCAGTACTTC
clone_size: -; j_call: TRBJ1-5; d_call: -; v_call: TRBV19; cdr3_aa: CASSISGGSNQPQHF; cdr3_nt: TGTGCCAGTAGTATTTCCGGGGGGAGCAATCAGCCCCAGCATTTT
clone_size: -; j_call: TRBJ1-3; d_call: -; v_call: TRBV30; cdr3_aa: CAWSRGTGNTIYF; cdr3_nt: TGTGCCTGGAGTAGGGGGACGGGAAACACCATATATTTT
clone_size: -; j_call: TRBJ1-1; d_call: -; v_call: TRBV5-8; cdr3_aa: CASRRDFEATEAFF; cdr3_nt: TGTGCCAGCAGACGGGACTTCGAGGCCACTGAAGCTTTCTTT
clone_size: -; j_call: TRBJ2-3; d_call: TRBD2; v_call: TRBV5-1; cdr3_aa: CASSLAAATSGTDTQYF; cdr3_nt: TGCGCCAGCAGCTTGGCGGCGGCTACTAGCGGCACAGATACGCAGTATTTT
clone_size: once; j_call: TRBJ2-1; d_call: -; v_call: TRBV5-4; cdr3_aa: CASSQGLGRSSYNEQFF; cdr3_nt: TGTGCCAGCAGCCAGGGACTGGGAAGGAGCTCCTACAATGAGCAGTTCTTC
clone_size: -; j_call: TRBJ2-1; d_call: TRBD2; v_call: TRBV10-2; cdr3_aa: CARGSGGHSYNEQFF; cdr3_nt: TGCGCCAGGGGTAGCGGGGGCCACTCCTACAATGAGCAGTTCTTC
clone_size: -; j_call: TRBJ2-7; d_call: -; v_call: TRBV9; cdr3_aa: CASSGAGQSYEQYF; cdr3_nt: TGTGCCAGCAGCGGGGCGGGCCAATCCTACGAGCAGTACTTC
clone_size: -; j_call: TRBJ2-1; d_call: TRBD2; v_call: TRBV5-1; cdr3_aa: CASSLGLAGASNEQFF; cdr3_nt: TGCGCCAGCAGCCTCGGACTAGCGGGAGCTTCCAATGAGCAGTTCTTC
clone_size: few; j_call: TRBJ1-3; d_call: -; v_call: TRBV2; cdr3_aa: CASSGQVSGNTIYF; cdr3_nt: TGTGCCAGCAGTGGACAGGTCTCTGGAAACACCATATATTTT
clone_size: -; j_call: TRBJ2-7; d_call: -; v_call: TRBV2; cdr3_aa: CASKPGGISYEQYF; cdr3_nt: TGTGCCAGCAAGCCAGGGGGGATCTCCTACGAGCAGTACTTC
clone_size: once; j_call: TRBJ1-5; d_call: -; v_call: TRBV15; cdr3_aa: CATSRDRSLVNQPQHF; cdr3_nt: TGTGCCACCAGCAGAGATAGGAGCCTAGTTAATCAGCCCCAGCATTTT
clone_size: once; j_call: TRBJ2-5; d_call: TRBD1; v_call: TRBV5-5; cdr3_aa: CASSGGDRETQYF; cdr3_nt: TGTGCCAGCAGCGGTGGGGACAGAGAGACCCAGTACTTC
clone_size: -; j_call: TRBJ1-2; d_call: -; v_call: TRBV19; cdr3_aa: CASSIGALGGYTF; cdr3_nt: TGTGCCAGTAGTATCGGCGCCCTCGGGGGCTACACCTTC
clone_size: -; j_call: TRBJ1-1; d_call: -; v_call: TRBV19; cdr3_aa: CASREGGRAFF; cdr3_nt: TGTGCCAGTAGAGAGGGGGGGCGAGCTTTCTTT
clone_size: -; j_call: TRBJ2-7; d_call: -; v_call: TRBV7-2; cdr3_aa: CASSFNSYEQYF; cdr3_nt: TGTGCCAGCAGCTTTAACTCCTACGAGCAGTACTTC
clone_size: -; j_call: TRBJ1-2; d_call: -; v_call: TRBV9; cdr3_aa: CASSAGAHGYTF; cdr3_nt: TGTGCCAGCAGCGCAGGCGCCCATGGCTACACCTTC